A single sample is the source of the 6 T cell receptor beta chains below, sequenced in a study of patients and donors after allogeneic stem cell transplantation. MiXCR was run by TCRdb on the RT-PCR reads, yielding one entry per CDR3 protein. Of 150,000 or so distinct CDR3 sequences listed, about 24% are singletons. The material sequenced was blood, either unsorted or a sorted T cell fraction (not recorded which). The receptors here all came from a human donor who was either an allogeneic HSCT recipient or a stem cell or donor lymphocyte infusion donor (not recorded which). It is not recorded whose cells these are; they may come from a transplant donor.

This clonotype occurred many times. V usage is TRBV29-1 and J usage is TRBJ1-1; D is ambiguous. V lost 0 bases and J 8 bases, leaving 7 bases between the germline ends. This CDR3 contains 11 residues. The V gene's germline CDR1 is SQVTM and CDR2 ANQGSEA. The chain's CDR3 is CSVEEGREAFF. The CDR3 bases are TGCAGCGTTGAAGAAGGCCGAGAAGCTTTCTTT. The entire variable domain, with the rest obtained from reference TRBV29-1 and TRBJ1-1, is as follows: SAVISQKPSRDICQRGTSLTIQCQVDSQVTMMFWYRQQPGQSLTLIATANQGSEATYESGFVIDKFPISRPNLTFSTLTVSNMSPEDSSIYLCSVEEGREAFFGQGTRLTVV.

The CDR3 spells CASRGVFGRPNTGELFF. The CDR3 nucleotides read TGTGCCAGCAGGGGAGTATTTGGCAGACCGAACACCGGGGAGCTGTTTTTT. The V call is TRBV12-3 or TRBV12-4, the J call TRBJ2-2, with D perhaps TRBD2 (5 bases). V was trimmed by 6 bases and J by 0 bases, leaving 17 bases between them. This CDR3 is 17 amino acids long.

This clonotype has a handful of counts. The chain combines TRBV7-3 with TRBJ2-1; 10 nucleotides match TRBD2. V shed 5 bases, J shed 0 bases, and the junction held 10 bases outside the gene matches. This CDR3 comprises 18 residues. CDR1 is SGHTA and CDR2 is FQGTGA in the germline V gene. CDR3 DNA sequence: TGTGCCAGCAGCCCTAAGGGGGTAGCGGGAGGCTCCTACAATGAGCAGTTCTTC. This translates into CASSPKGVAGGSYNEQFF. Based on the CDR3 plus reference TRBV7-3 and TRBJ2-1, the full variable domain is GAGVSQTPSNKVTEKGKYVELRCDPISGHTALYWYRQSLGQGPEFLIYFQGTGAADDSGLPNDRFFAVRPEGSVSTLKIQRTERGDSAVYLCASSPKGVAGGSYNEQFFGPGTRLTVL.

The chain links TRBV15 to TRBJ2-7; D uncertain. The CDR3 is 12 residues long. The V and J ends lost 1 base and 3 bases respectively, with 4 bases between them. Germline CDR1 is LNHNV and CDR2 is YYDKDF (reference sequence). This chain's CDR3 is CATSRGDYEQYF. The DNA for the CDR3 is TGTGCCACCAGCAGAGGTGACTACGAGCAGTACTTC.

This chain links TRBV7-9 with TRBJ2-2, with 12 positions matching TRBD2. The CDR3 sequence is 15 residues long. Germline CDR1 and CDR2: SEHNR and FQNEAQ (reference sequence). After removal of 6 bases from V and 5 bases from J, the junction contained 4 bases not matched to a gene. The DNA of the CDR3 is TGTGCCAGCAGTTCCGGACTAGCGGGAACCGGGGAGCTGTTTTTT. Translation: CASSSGLAGTGELFF.

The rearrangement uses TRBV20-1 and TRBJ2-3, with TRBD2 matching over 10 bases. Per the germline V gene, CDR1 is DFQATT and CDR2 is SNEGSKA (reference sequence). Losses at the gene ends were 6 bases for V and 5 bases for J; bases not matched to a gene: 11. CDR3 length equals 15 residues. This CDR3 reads CSARGSSGSRDTQYF. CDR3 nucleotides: TGCAGTGCCCGAGGGTCTAGCGGGAGTAGAGATACGCAGTATTTT.